A single sample is the source of the 8 T cell receptor beta chains below, sequenced in a study of shared clonotypes between healthy human individuals. The method was immunoSEQ multiplex PCR; TCRdb's version includes in-frame clones alone and lacks a portion of them. The sample consists of about 1 million clones, about 75% of them appearing once. Sequencing used memory CD4+ T cells sorted from blood. Subset given: CD45RA-negative fraction. The receptors come from a man aged 18 to 30 in good health.

This chain connects TRBV18 to TRBJ2-1, with D tentatively TRBD2 (5 bases). CDR1 is KGHSH and CDR2 is LQKENI in the germline V gene. Trimming shortened V by 3 bases and J by 2 bases, and 11 bases separated the two germline ends. CDR3 length: 15 residues. CDR3 protein: CASSPDSGTYNEQFF. The CDR3 DNA sequence: TGTGCCAGCTCACCGGACTCGGGCACCTACAATGAGCAGTTCTTC.

This clone has a handful of counts. V and J are TRBV10-2 and TRBJ2-2, with 8 nucleotides matching TRBD2. Germline CDR1 reads WSHSY; CDR2 reads SAAADI. This CDR3 is 15 amino acids long. Unmatched junction bases numbered 7, after V lost 6 bases and J lost 4 bases. CDR3 DNA sequence: TGCGCCAGCAGGTTGACTAGCGTCGGCACCGGGGAGCTGTTTTTT. This translates into CASRLTSVGTGELFF.

The chain recombines TRBV19 with TRBJ2-6, with TRBD1 matching over 7 bases. The CDR3 sequence is 15 residues long. The trim removed 6 bases at V and 2 bases at J, leaving 4 bases unmatched. Germline V lookup: CDR1 LNHDA, CDR2 SQIVND (reference sequence). CDR3 coding DNA: TGTGCCAGTAGCCACCAGGGGGCTGGGGCCAACGTCCTGACTTTC. It encodes CASSHQGAGANVLTF.

This clone showed up just a few times. A far more abundant clone sits one base away, making this likely a read error. V is TRBV10-3 and J is TRBJ2-3; TRBD2 matches 11 bases. Germline assignment: CDR1 ENHRY and CDR2 SYGVKD. With V trimmed by 4 bases and J by 0 bases, 0 bases remained unmatched. This CDR3 region has 15 residues. The DNA for the CDR3 is TGTGCCATCAGTGGGACTAGCGGGAGCACAGATACGCAGTATTTT. Protein product: CAISGTSGSTDTQYF.

The chain joins TRBV7-8 to TRBJ1-2; tentative D call: TRBD1 (5 bases). This CDR3 is 13 amino acids long. V dropped 4 bases and J dropped 3 bases, with 9 bases sitting between them. From germline, CDR1 is SGHVS and CDR2 FQNEAQ. CDR3 sequence: CASSYGGDYGYTF. CDR3 sequence (DNA): TGTGCCAGCAGCTACGGGGGAGACTATGGCTACACCTTC.

This chain uses TRBV18 with TRBJ2-2; D is possibly TRBD2 (6 bases). This CDR3 has 16 amino acids. Looked up from germline, CDR1 is KGHSH and CDR2 is LQKENI. V lost 3 bases, J lost 0 bases, and 11 bases lay in between. The CDR3: CASSPTGGANTGELFF. DNA for the CDR3: TGTGCCAGCTCACCGACTGGCGGGGCGAACACCGGGGAGCTGTTTTTT.

This clone was recorded only once. V and J are TRBV5-4 and TRBJ2-2, with TRBD2 matching over 8 bases. Germline loops: CDR1 SGHNT, CDR2 YYREEE (reference sequence). Trimming took 1 base from V and 1 from J; bases not matched to a gene: 3. This CDR3 is 16 amino acids long. The CDR3 DNA is TGTGCCAGCAGCTTGCTGGCGGGGGGGAACACCGGGGAGCTGTTTTTT. It is translated as CASSLLAGGNTGELFF.

The chain employs TRBV28 and TRBJ2-1, with D possibly being TRBD1 or TRBD2 (5 bases each). CDR1 and CDR2 (germline): MDHEN, SYDVKM. V was pared by 5 bases and J by 5 bases, with 16 bases between. The CDR3 is 15 amino acids. The DNA of the CDR3 is TGTGCCAGCAGTCCCGCCGGGACGGGAAACAATGAGCAGTTCTTC. Its protein product is CASSPAGTGNNEQFF.